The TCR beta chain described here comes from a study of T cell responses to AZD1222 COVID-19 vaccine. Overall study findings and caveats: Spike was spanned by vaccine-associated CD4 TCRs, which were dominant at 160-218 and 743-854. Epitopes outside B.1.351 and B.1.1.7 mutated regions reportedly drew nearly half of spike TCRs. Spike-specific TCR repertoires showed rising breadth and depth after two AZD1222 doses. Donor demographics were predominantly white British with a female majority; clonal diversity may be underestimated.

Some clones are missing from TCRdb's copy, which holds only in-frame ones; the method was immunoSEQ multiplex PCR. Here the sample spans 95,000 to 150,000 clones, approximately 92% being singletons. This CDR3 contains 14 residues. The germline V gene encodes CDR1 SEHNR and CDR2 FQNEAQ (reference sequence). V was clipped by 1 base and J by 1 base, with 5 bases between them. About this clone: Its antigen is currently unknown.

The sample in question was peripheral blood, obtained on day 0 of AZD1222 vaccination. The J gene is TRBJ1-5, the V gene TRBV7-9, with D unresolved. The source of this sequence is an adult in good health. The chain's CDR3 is CASSLGESNQPQHF. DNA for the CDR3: TGTGCCAGCAGCTTAGGGGAAAGCAATCAGCCCCAGCATTTT.